Following are 19 T cell receptor beta chains from one sample sequenced in a study of control samples from healthy donors and cancer patients. Sequenced by immunoSEQ multiplex PCR; TCRdb stores in-frame clones only, minus some. Among about 94,000 clones listed, over 75% were seen once. Sequenced sample: blood. The receptors here all came from a woman under 30 in good health.

J is TRBJ1-3 and V is TRBV9; D not certain. The CDR3 length is 15 residues. The V end lost 6 bases, the J end lost 3 bases, and 16 bases lay between the germline ends. Germline V gene lookup returns CDR1 SGDLS and CDR2 YYNGEE. The CDR3 protein is CASTKDGRNGNTIYF. Written as DNA, the CDR3 is TGTGCCAGCACTAAAGACGGTAGAAATGGAAACACCATATATTTT. The variable domain in full, completed from reference TRBV9 and TRBJ1-3, reads DSGVTQTPKHLITATGQRVTLRCSPRSGDLSVYWYQQSLDQGLQFLIQYYNGEERAKGNILERFSAQQFPDLHSELNLSSLELGDSALYFCASTKDGRNGNTIYFGEGSWLTVV.

The V gene is TRBV4-1, the J gene TRBJ1-4; 8 nucleotides line up with TRBD1. The CDR3 is 15 amino acids. The V gene end was trimmed by 5 bases and the J gene end by 5 bases; junction bases not matched to a gene: 7. Germline CDR1 and CDR2: MGHRA and YSYEKL. This chain's CDR3 is CASSSRTGLNEKLFF. The CDR3, as DNA: TGCGCCAGCAGCTCTCGGACAGGGCTAAATGAAAAACTGTTTTTT.

The rearrangement uses TRBV5-1 and TRBJ2-3; D possibly corresponds to TRBD2 (5 bases). The V and J ends lost 0 bases and 2 bases respectively, with 10 bases between them. In germline, CDR1 is SGHRS, CDR2 YFSETQ. The CDR3 spans 15 residues. The CDR3, as DNA: TGCGCCAGCAGCTTGGAAGGAGGATCCACAGATACGCAGTATTTT. Protein: CASSLEGGSTDTQYF.

The V and J genes are TRBV6-6 and TRBJ1-4; D unresolved. V shed 8 bases and J shed 4 bases, with 11 bases lying between them. The CDR3 covers 13 residues. Germline CDR1 and CDR2: MNHNY and SVGAGI (reference sequence). CDR3 bases: TGTGCCAGCCGCACGAGCAATAATGAAAAACTGTTTTTT. Protein sequence: CASRTSNNEKLFF.

The chain uses TRBV7-9 and TRBJ1-6; D is undetermined. Germline CDR1 reads SEHNR; CDR2 reads FQNEAQ (reference sequence). The V end was cut by 7 bases, the J end by 10 bases, with 14 bases between. This CDR3 region has 13 residues. This CDR3 is CASTRTAGSPLHF. CDR3 DNA sequence: TGTGCCAGCACCCGGACCGCCGGATCACCCCTCCACTTT.

The chain carries TRBV6-5 and TRBJ1-4, with 8 bases matching TRBD1. Trimming cost V 5 bases and J 8 bases; bases outside gene matches: 7. Per the germline V gene, CDR1 is MNHEY and CDR2 is SVGAGI. The CDR3 is made up of 14 amino acids. CDR3 loop: CASSQDRDGEKLFF. CDR3 nucleotide sequence: TGTGCCAGCAGTCAGGACAGGGATGGAGAAAAACTGTTTTTT.

The chain carries TRBV6-5 and TRBJ1-2, with TRBD1 matching over 10 bases. CDR1 and CDR2 (germline): MNHEY, SVGAGI. V shed 6 bases, J shed 8 bases, and the junction held 12 bases outside the gene matches. The CDR3 length is 15 residues. The CDR3 is CASRPTLGQGNGYTF. The CDR3 DNA is TGTGCCAGCAGACCCACCCTGGGACAGGGGAACGGCTACACCTTC.

The V gene is TRBV5-4, the J gene TRBJ2-5; D may be TRBD2 (5 bases). V was cut by 4 bases and J by 4 bases, with 17 bases left in between. The germline V gene encodes CDR1 SGHNT and CDR2 YYREEE (reference sequence). The CDR3 sequence is 15 residues long. The DNA for the CDR3 is TGTGCCAGCAGCCCTGACGAGGGCGTAGCAGAGACCCAGTACTTC. Amino acid sequence: CASSPDEGVAETQYF.

The chain uses TRBV2 and TRBJ1-5, with 7 positions matching TRBD1. The germline CDR1 and CDR2 sequences are SNHLY and FYNNEI. The CDR3 covers 14 residues. V shed 4 bases and J 7 bases; nucleotides not matched to a gene: 7. The CDR3 nucleotides read TGTGCCAGCAGTGTTGGGGGAGGGGGCCAGCCCCAGCATTTT. Amino acids: CASSVGGGGQPQHF.

This clone was counted a single time. The V call is TRBV2, the J call TRBJ1-1, with unresolved D. Germline-derived CDR1 and CDR2 are SNHLY and FYNNEI. Trimming took off 4 bases at V and 7 bases at J, with 16 bases between the two ends. The CDR3 is made up of 14 amino acids. This CDR3 is CASSGPNGPDEAFF. Written as DNA, the CDR3 is TGTGCCAGCAGTGGTCCGAATGGGCCAGATGAAGCTTTCTTT.

The V and J genes are TRBV6-6 and TRBJ1-1; no firm D call. V shed 6 bases and J shed 3 bases, with 14 bases lying between them. The CDR3 is 14 amino acids. Germline V lookup: CDR1 MNHNY, CDR2 SVGAGI (reference sequence). CDR3 in amino acids: CASSEPPRDTEAFF. The CDR3 region has the DNA TGTGCCAGCAGCGAACCGCCGAGGGACACTGAAGCTTTCTTT.

The CDR3, as DNA: TGCGCCAGCAGCCAAGGGCGTGGGGGAAGGGACGTCTATGGCTACACCTTC. It yields the protein CASSQGRGGRDVYGYTF. The chain combines TRBV4-1 with TRBJ1-2, with D perhaps TRBD1 (5 bases). V was trimmed by 1 base and J by 4 bases, leaving 19 bases between them. Germline values: CDR1 MGHRA, CDR2 YSYEKL. There are 17 residues in the CDR3.

The CDR3 nucleotides read TGTGCCAGCAGCCCGGGTGGGACAGCGAACACCGGGGAGCTGTTTTTT. Protein product: CASSPGGTANTGELFF. The gene calls are TRBV5-4 and TRBJ2-2; 7 bases agree with TRBD1. V lost 4 bases and J lost 0; bases outside the gene matches: 6. The CDR3 is 16 residues long. Germline CDR1 and CDR2: SGHNT and YYREEE (reference sequence).

The genes are TRBV27 and TRBJ1-3; D gene ambiguous. The V end was cut by 0 bases, the J end by 0 bases, with 9 bases between. The CDR3 spans 16 residues. Germline V gene data show CDR1 as MNHEY and CDR2 as SMNVEV (reference sequence). The CDR3 sequence: CASSLSGSGSGNTIYF. In DNA, the CDR3 is TGTGCCAGCAGTTTATCCGGCTCAGGCTCTGGAAACACCATATATTTT.

This clone was seen a few times. This chain connects TRBV28 to TRBJ2-1; 9 bases are a match to TRBD1. CDR3 size: 15 residues. Germline-derived CDR1 and CDR2 are MDHEN and SYDVKM. The V and J ends lost 6 bases and 9 bases, in that order; junction bases with no gene match: 12. CDR3 amino acids: CASRTRTGDGVEQFF. CDR3 bases: TGTGCCAGCAGAACTCGGACAGGGGACGGCGTTGAGCAGTTCTTC.

This chain joins TRBV12-3 or TRBV12-4 and TRBJ2-4; D might be TRBD2 (5 bases). Deletions cut 8 bases from V and 7 bases from J, with 12 bases between. The CDR3 contains 12 residues. CDR3: CASQPGWNIQYF. In DNA, the CDR3 is TGTGCCAGCCAGCCGGGGTGGAACATTCAGTACTTC.

The rearrangement uses TRBV9 and TRBJ1-1; 10 bases are shared with TRBD1. V gave up 3 bases and J gave up 2 bases; unmatched junction bases: 13. This CDR3 contains 18 residues. CDR1 and CDR2 (germline): SGDLS, YYNGEE. The CDR3 region has the DNA TGTGCCAGCAGCGCCCGAGGGGACAGGGGATACCCAAACACTGAAGCTTTCTTT. This sequence encodes CASSARGDRGYPNTEAFF. Looking up the rest from reference TRBV9 and TRBJ1-1 gives the full variable domain: DSGVTQTPKHLITATGQRVTLRCSPRSGDLSVYWYQQSLDQGLQFLIQYYNGEERAKGNILERFSAQQFPDLHSELNLSSLELGDSALYFCASSARGDRGYPNTEAFFGQGTRLTVV.

The chain recombines TRBV18 with TRBJ2-2; D call uncertain. Germline CDR1 KGHSH, CDR2 LQKENI. The V and J ends lost 1 base and 3 bases respectively, with 18 bases between them. This CDR3 contains 18 residues. The DNA for the CDR3 is TGTGCCAGCTCACCACAAAGGTCTCTATCGGTATACACCGGGGAGCTGTTTTTT. Translating gives CASSPQRSLSVYTGELFF.

This rearrangement joins TRBV7-3 to TRBJ2-2; D is unclear. The CDR3 is made up of 17 amino acids. CDR1 is SGHTA, CDR2 FQGTGA, per germline. Trimming stripped 0 bases from V and 0 bases from J, with 11 bases between. CDR3 sequence (DNA): TGTGCCAGCAGCTTAACGGGGTCGATAACGAACACCGGGGAGCTGTTTTTT. Its protein product is CASSLTGSITNTGELFF.